This T cell receptor beta chain was found in a study of shared clonotypes between healthy human individuals. V lost 8 bases, J lost 4 bases, and 18 bases lay in between. This CDR3 region has 16 residues. Germline CDR1 and CDR2: SGHAT and FQNNGV. Remarks on this clone: Antigen unknown.

Study findings and constraints: Rarefaction showed that sequencing of sorted subsets was incomplete (despite large depth).

The repertoire was sequenced with immunoSEQ multiplex PCR; TCRdb's copy has only in-frame clones and lacks some. This table holds around 2.3 million clones, roughly 95% found once. This clonotype was sampled from a man younger than 35 in good health. Sequencing was performed on naive CD4+ T cells sorted from blood. The subset is: CD45RA+ positively selected. V gene TRBV11-2 combines with J gene TRBJ1-6, with a possible D match to TRBD1 (6 bases). CDR3 sequence: CASAQEGVGYNSPLHF. The CDR3 nucleotides read TGTGCCAGCGCCCAAGAGGGGGTTGGGTATAATTCACCCCTCCACTTT.